One sample yielded the 6 T cell receptor beta chains listed below, sequenced in a study of blood T cell repertoires in COVID-19. Generated by immunoSEQ multiplex PCR, the TCRdb table keeps only in-frame clones and is missing some. The sample has about 440,000 clones; roughly 88% are singletons. The sequencing sample was made of peripheral blood. The receptors originated from a woman in her 50s with COVID-19, enrolled during active disease.

In this sample, this clone turned up once. Written as DNA, the CDR3 is TGTGCCAGTAGTATATCGGCAGGGGCTAACACCATATATTTT. Translated: CASSISAGANTIYF. The V call is TRBV19, the J call TRBJ1-3, with D possibly matching TRBD1 (6 bases). Trimming took 2 bases from V and 7 from J, leaving 12 bases between them. In germline, CDR1 is LNHDA, CDR2 SQIVND (reference sequence). The CDR3 extends over 14 amino acids. The full variable domain, in which reference TRBV19 and TRBJ1-3 provide the parts outside the CDR3, is DGGITQSPKYLFRKEGQNVTLSCEQNLNHDAMYWYRQDPGQGLRLIYYSQIVNDFQKGDIAEGYSVSREKKESFPLTVTSAQKNPTAFYLCASSISAGANTIYFGEGSWLTVV.

The sample holds one count of this clone. Written as DNA, the CDR3 is TGTGCCAGCAGCGTAGCCCGTACAGGGCTCAGCGAGCAGTACTTC. Protein product: CASSVARTGLSEQYF. This sequence joins TRBV9 and TRBJ2-7, with a possible D match to TRBD1 (6 bases). V lost 0 bases to trimming and J lost 6 bases, with 16 bases between them. Germline V gene data show CDR1 as SGDLS and CDR2 as YYNGEE. The CDR3 extends over 15 amino acids.

This rearrangement joins TRBV9 to TRBJ1-4; the D is unclear. Per the germline V gene, CDR1 is SGDLS and CDR2 is YYNGEE. Trimming removed 5 bases from V and 7 bases from J, with 18 bases in between. The CDR3 is 15 amino acids. Here the CDR3 reads CASSTRTGLGEKLFF. For the CDR3, the DNA is TGTGCCAGCAGTACTAGGACCGGTTTAGGTGAAAAACTGTTTTTT.

For this clone: Sequence at one end of the junction differs from germline and may be a read error. The CDR3 region is CLGGSNYGYTF. CDR3 nucleotide sequence: TGCTTGGGGGGGAGTAACTATGGCTACACCTTC. The chain uses TRBV7-9 and TRBJ1-2; maybe TRBD1 (5 bases). Per germline, CDR1 SEHNR and CDR2 FQNEAQ (reference sequence). The CDR3 length is 11 residues.

The chain links TRBV15 to TRBJ1-1, with D possibly being TRBD1 (6 bases). The ends were cut back, 0 bases at V and 8 bases at J, with 16 bases in the middle. The CDR3 runs to 15 residues. Germline CDR1 reads LNHNV; CDR2 reads YYDKDF (reference sequence). In DNA, the CDR3 is TGTGCCACCAGCAGAGATTTCATAACCGGGACAGAAGCTTTCTTT. This sequence encodes CATSRDFITGTEAFF. Full variable domain (outside the CDR3, taken from reference TRBV15 and TRBJ1-1): DAMVIQNPRYQVTQFGKPVTLSCSQTLNHNVMYWYQQKSSQAPKLLFHYYDKDFNNEADTPDNFQSRRPNTSFCFLDIRSPGLGDTAMYLCATSRDFITGTEAFFGQGTRLTVV.

The rearrangement uses TRBV30 and TRBJ1-2; D call uncertain. CDR3 length equals 13 residues. The V gene lost 4 bases and the J gene lost 5 bases, with 14 bases spanning the gap. Per germline, CDR1 GTSNPN and CDR2 SVGIG (reference sequence). Written as DNA, the CDR3 is TGTGCCTGGACCCGACCGGGATCTTATGGCTACACCTTC. Its protein product is CAWTRPGSYGYTF.